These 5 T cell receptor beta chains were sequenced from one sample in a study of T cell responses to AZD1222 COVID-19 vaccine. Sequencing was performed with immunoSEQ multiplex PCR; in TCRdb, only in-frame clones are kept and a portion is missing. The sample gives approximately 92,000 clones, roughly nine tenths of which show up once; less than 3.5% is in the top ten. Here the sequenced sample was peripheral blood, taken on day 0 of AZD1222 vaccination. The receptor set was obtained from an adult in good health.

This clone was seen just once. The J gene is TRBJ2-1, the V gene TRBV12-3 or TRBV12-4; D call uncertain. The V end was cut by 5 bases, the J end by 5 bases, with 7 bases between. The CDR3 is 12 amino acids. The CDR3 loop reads CASSPTHNEQFF. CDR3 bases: TGTGCCAGCAGTCCGACCCACAATGAGCAGTTCTTC.

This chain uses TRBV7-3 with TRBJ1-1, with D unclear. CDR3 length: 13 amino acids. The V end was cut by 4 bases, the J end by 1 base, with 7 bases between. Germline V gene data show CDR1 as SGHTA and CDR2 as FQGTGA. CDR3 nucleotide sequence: TGTGCCAGCAGCTCCGGACCGAACACTGAAGCTTTCTTT. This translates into CASSSGPNTEAFF.

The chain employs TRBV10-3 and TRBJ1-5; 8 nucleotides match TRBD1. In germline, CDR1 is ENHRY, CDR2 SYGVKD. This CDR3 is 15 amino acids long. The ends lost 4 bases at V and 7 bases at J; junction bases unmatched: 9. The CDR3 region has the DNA TGTGCCATCAGTGGAGGGCAGGGGGCGGGGCAGCCCCAGCATTTT. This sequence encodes CAISGGQGAGQPQHF.

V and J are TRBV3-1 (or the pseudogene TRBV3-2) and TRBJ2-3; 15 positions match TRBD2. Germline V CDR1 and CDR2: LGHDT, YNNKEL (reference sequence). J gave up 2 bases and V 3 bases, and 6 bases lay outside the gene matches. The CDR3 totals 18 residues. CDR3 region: CASSHSGLAGGHTDTQYF. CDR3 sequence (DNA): TGTGCCAGCAGCCATTCAGGACTAGCGGGGGGGCACACAGATACGCAGTATTTT.

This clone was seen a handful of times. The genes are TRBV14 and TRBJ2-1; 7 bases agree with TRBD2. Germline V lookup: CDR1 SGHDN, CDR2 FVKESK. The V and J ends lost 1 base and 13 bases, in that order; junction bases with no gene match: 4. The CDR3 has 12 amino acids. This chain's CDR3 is CASSQASGKQFF. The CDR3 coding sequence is TGTGCCAGCAGCCAAGCGAGCGGGAAACAGTTCTTC. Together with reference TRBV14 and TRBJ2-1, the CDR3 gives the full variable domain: EAGVTQFPSHSVIEKGQTVTLRCDPISGHDNLYWYRRVMGKEIKFLLHFVKESKQDESGMPNNRFLAERTGGTYSTLKVQPAELEDSGVYFCASSQASGKQFFGPGTRLTVL.